A single sample gave rise to the 21 T cell receptor beta chains below, sequenced in a study of T cell responses to AZD1222 COVID-19 vaccine. The data were produced by immunoSEQ multiplex PCR, yet TCRdb's version contains in-frame clones alone and is incomplete. The sample includes about 130,000 clones, more than 70% of them seen just once. The sequenced sample was peripheral blood, obtained on day 0 of AZD1222 vaccination. These receptors were taken from an adult in good health.

The CDR3 spells CASSVIREHQPQHF. CDR3 DNA: TGTGCCAGCAGCGTAATACGGGAACATCAGCCCCAGCATTTT. V is TRBV9 and J is TRBJ1-5; the D is unclear. Germline CDR1 reads SGDLS; CDR2 reads YYNGEE. CDR3 length: 14 amino acids. Trimming left V 1 base short and J 5 bases short, with 10 bases between. The whole variable domain, filled in from reference TRBV9 and TRBJ1-5, reads DSGVTQTPKHLITATGQRVTLRCSPRSGDLSVYWYQQSLDQGLQFLIQYYNGEERAKGNILERFSAQQFPDLHSELNLSSLELGDSALYFCASSVIREHQPQHFGDGTRLSIL.

The chain carries TRBV5-6 and TRBJ2-1, with D perhaps matching TRBD2 (6 bases). This CDR3 has 13 residues. The V end was cut by 4 bases, the J end by 9 bases, with 14 bases between. Germline CDR1 SGHDT, CDR2 YYEEEE. This CDR3 reads CASSKPSEPEQFF. CDR3 bases: TGTGCCAGCAGCAAACCTAGCGAACCTGAGCAGTTCTTC.

This rearrangement joins TRBV27 to TRBJ2-3; no firm D call. The CDR3 covers 14 residues. CDR1 is MNHEY and CDR2 is SMNVEV in the germline V gene (reference sequence). V gave up 2 bases and J gave up 0 bases, with 6 bases separating them. CDR3: CASSLPYSTDTQYF. The CDR3 nucleotides are TGTGCCAGCAGTTTACCCTATAGCACAGATACGCAGTATTTT.

J is TRBJ2-7 and V is TRBV29-1, with D tentatively TRBD1 or TRBD2 (6 bases each). Germline CDR1 reads SQVTM; CDR2 reads ANQGSEA. The CDR3 is 13 residues long. Trimming removed 6 bases at V and 4 bases at J, with 16 bases between. The CDR3 DNA reads as TGCAGCGTGCGCTCCGAGGGGGGATACGAGCAGTACTTC. It codes for CSVRSEGGYEQYF.

This clone was recorded once. This chain joins TRBV6-5 and TRBJ2-1; D call uncertain. Germline V lookup: CDR1 MNHEY, CDR2 SVGAGI. The CDR3 contains 13 residues. V gave up 6 bases and J gave up 4 bases, with 10 bases separating them. The chain's CDR3 is CASSRMNYNEQFF. The CDR3 DNA is TGTGCCAGCAGCCGGATGAATTACAATGAGCAGTTCTTC.

CDR3 residues: CASSTSGGAHNEQYF. DNA for the CDR3: TGCGCCAGCAGCACTAGCGGGGGGGCTCACAACGAGCAGTACTTC. The rearrangement uses TRBV5-1 and TRBJ2-7; 13 bases match TRBD2. V was pared by 4 bases and J by 5 bases, with 6 bases of the junction left unmatched. The CDR3 consists of 15 residues. Germline V gene data show CDR1 as SGHRS and CDR2 as YFSETQ.

This chain uses TRBV7-8 with TRBJ1-1, with TRBD1 matching 7 bases. Germline V gene data show CDR1 as SGHVS and CDR2 as FQNEAQ. The CDR3 consists of 14 residues. The V gene end was trimmed by 1 base and the J gene end by 4 bases; junction bases not matched to a gene: 3. CDR3 sequence reads: CASSLGRGVTEAFF. CDR3 DNA: TGTGCCAGCAGCTTAGGCAGGGGGGTCACTGAAGCTTTCTTT.

The rearrangement links TRBV12-3 or TRBV12-4 to TRBJ1-1; possibly TRBD1 for D (5 bases). Between the trimmed V and J ends, which lost 5 bases and 6 bases, there was a span of 13 bases. The CDR3 runs to 13 residues. The DNA for the CDR3 is TGTGCCAGCAGTCCGGGGGTTGTCGCTGAAGCTTTCTTT. This gives the protein CASSPGVVAEAFF.

The chain recombines TRBV5-6 with TRBJ1-2; D possibly corresponds to TRBD1 (6 bases). Between the trimmed V and J ends, which lost 1 base and 7 bases, there was a span of 20 bases. The CDR3 has 16 amino acids. Germline CDR1 is SGHDT and CDR2 is YYEEEE. DNA of the CDR3: TGTGCCAGCAGCTTGCGGGGGGGCGCGGTGGTCTTTGGCTACACCTTC. Its translation: CASSLRGGAVVFGYTF.

The chain joins TRBV4-1 to TRBJ1-1, with D unresolved. The CDR3 runs 13 residues. Germline CDR1 reads MGHRA; CDR2 reads YSYEKL. The ends were cut back, 1 base at V and 2 bases at J, with 5 bases in the middle. CDR3 sequence (DNA): TGCGCCAGCAGCCAAGCAGGCAACACTGAAGCTTTCTTT. Translating gives CASSQAGNTEAFF.

The rearrangement uses TRBV7-2 and TRBJ2-5, with a weak D call TRBD1 (6 bases). V lost 1 base, J lost 5 bases, and 14 bases lay in between. The germline V gene encodes CDR1 SGHTA and CDR2 FQGNSA. The CDR3 totals 15 residues. For the CDR3, the DNA is TGTGCCAGCAGCTTAGGCCCGACAGGCGCCGAGACCCAGTACTTC. Encoded protein: CASSLGPTGAETQYF.

In this sample, this clone turned up a few times. The rearrangement uses TRBV28 and TRBJ2-2; no clear D. Trimming shortened V by 4 bases and J by 0 bases, and 15 bases separated the two germline ends. Germline assignment: CDR1 MDHEN and CDR2 SYDVKM. The CDR3 loop spans 17 amino acids. CDR3 amino acids: CASSSSDGISNTGELFF. The CDR3, as DNA: TGTGCCAGCAGTTCCTCTGACGGAATTTCGAACACCGGGGAGCTGTTTTTT.

This sequence joins TRBV5-8 and TRBJ2-7; 8 bases align to TRBD1. The CDR3 runs to 15 residues. CDR1 is SGHTS, CDR2 YDEGEE, per germline. V lost 1 base, J lost 4 bases, and 7 bases stayed unmatched. The CDR3 bases are TGTGCCAGCAGCTTGAGACAGGGGTATCGTTACGAGCAGTACTTC. As protein: CASSLRQGYRYEQYF.

The CDR3 DNA reads as TGTGCCAGCAGCTTAAGGGACTACGACAATGAGCAGTTCTTC. Translating it yields CASSLRDYDNEQFF. The chain employs TRBV7-8 and TRBJ2-1, with TRBD2 identical over 7 bases. Per germline, CDR1 SGHVS and CDR2 FQNEAQ. The CDR3 has 14 residues. Losses at the gene ends were 2 bases for V and 5 bases for J; bases not matched to a gene: 3. The whole variable domain, filled in from reference TRBV7-8 and TRBJ2-1, reads GAGVSQSPRYKVAKRGQDVALRCDPISGHVSLFWYQQALGQGPEFLTYFQNEAQLDKSGLPSDRFFAERPEGSVSTLKIQRTQQEDSAVYLCASSLRDYDNEQFFGPGTRLTVL.

The gene calls are TRBV30 and TRBJ2-3; D call uncertain. The ends were cut back, 0 bases at V and 3 bases at J, with 10 bases in the middle. The CDR3 is 14 residues long. The germline V gene has CDR1 GTSNPN and CDR2 SVGIG (reference sequence). CDR3 protein: CAWSVQGMTDTQYF. For the CDR3, the DNA is TGTGCCTGGAGTGTACAAGGAATGACAGATACGCAGTATTTT.

This clone has a handful of counts. The rearrangement links TRBV7-8 to TRBJ2-1; tentatively, D is TRBD1 (5 bases). The germline V and J ends were trimmed by 2 bases and 1 base, with 18 bases remaining between them. Per the germline V gene, CDR1 is SGHVS and CDR2 is FQNEAQ. The CDR3 has 18 residues. The CDR3, as DNA: TGTGCCAGCAGCTTAAGGGGCACCATAGGAAAGTCCTACAATGAGCAGTTCTTC. This sequence encodes CASSLRGTIGKSYNEQFF.

V is TRBV5-8 and J is TRBJ2-3, with 12 bases fitting TRBD2. The CDR3 sequence is 17 residues long. Germline V gives CDR1 SGHTS, CDR2 YDEGEE. The V segment lost 0 bases and the J segment 1 base; nucleotides outside the gene matches: 3. The CDR3: CASSLGLAGVGTDTQYF. For the CDR3, the DNA is TGTGCCAGCAGCTTGGGACTAGCGGGAGTAGGCACAGATACGCAGTATTTT.

This chain links TRBV24-1 with TRBJ2-1, with 8 bases that match TRBD1. The germline gives CDR1 KGHDR, CDR2 SFDVKD. The CDR3 loop spans 15 amino acids. Unmatched junction bases numbered 10, after V lost 7 bases and J lost 6 bases. The CDR3 nucleotides read TGTGCCACCAGCCGTCCCGGGACAGGACTCAATGAGCAGTTCTTC. This translates into CATSRPGTGLNEQFF.

This rearrangement joins TRBV3-1 (or the pseudogene TRBV3-2) to TRBJ2-2; no clear D. Germline V gene data show CDR1 as LGHDT and CDR2 as YNNKEL (reference sequence). The CDR3 totals 17 residues. With 0 bases removed from V and 1 base from J, the gap between germline ends came to 12 bases. CDR3 DNA: TGTGCCAGCAGCCAAGATTGTCAGCCCCTGAACACCGGGGAGCTGTTTTTT. This sequence encodes CASSQDCQPLNTGELFF.

The V and J genes are TRBV27 and TRBJ2-5, with D possibly being TRBD1 or TRBD2 (5 bases each). CDR3 length equals 14 residues. Trimming pared 1 base from V and 5 bases from J, leaving 11 bases between. Germline V gives CDR1 MNHEY, CDR2 SMNVEV (reference sequence). CDR3 in amino acids: CASSLFRGSETQYF. CDR3 in DNA: TGTGCCAGCAGTTTATTTCGGGGCTCGGAGACCCAGTACTTC.

This rearrangement joins TRBV5-1 to TRBJ1-6, with TRBD1 matching 9 bases. After removal of 0 bases from V and 7 bases from J, the junction contained 14 bases not matched to a gene. The CDR3 contains 19 residues. Per the germline V gene, CDR1 is SGHRS and CDR2 is YFSETQ. For the CDR3, the DNA is TGCGCCAGCAGCTTGGCAGGGACAGGGCGGCAATGGGGGAATTCACCCCTCCACTTT. Protein product: CASSLAGTGRQWGNSPLHF.